This T cell receptor beta chain was found in a study of T cell repertoires in cytomegalovirus infection. Across the study: Public TCR beta signatures were indicative of both CMV infection and a matching HLA type. Whole-study results and caveats: Summed frequency of public TCR beta families distinguished CMV carriers with the relevant HLA. HLA-C-restricted, CMV-specific TCR beta clonotypes were dominant ex vivo.

TCRdb used MiXCR to reprocess the reads, holding one entry per CDR3 protein. The data show around 210,000 distinct CDR3 sequences, under 8.5% seen once. This clonotype came up a few times. The antigen is undetermined. From germline, CDR1 is MDHEN and CDR2 SYDVKM. This CDR3 is 14 amino acids long. V was pared by 1 base and J by 5 bases, with 11 bases between. The sequenced sample consisted of PBMCs. The source is a human donor in good health (CMV status not recorded). Some clones in this sample may be carry-over from other donors' samples. This sequence joins TRBV28 and TRBJ1-1; the D is unclear. DNA for the CDR3: TGTGCCAGCAGTTTATTTGTCGGATGGACTGAAGCTTTCTTT. Protein: CASSLFVGWTEAFF. The variable domain in full, completed from reference TRBV28 and TRBJ1-1, reads DVKVTQSSRYLVKRTGEKVFLECVQDMDHENMFWYRQDPGLGLRLIYFSYDVKMKEKGDIPEGYSVSREKKERFSLILESASTNQTSMYLCASSLFVGWTEAFFGQGTRLTVV.